The sequence of this T cell receptor beta chain was determined in a study of blood T cell repertoires in COVID-19. The overall study: Samples came from the United States, Italy and Spain, spanning acute and convalescent COVID-19. Sources were T cells, B-cell-depleted T cells, or PBMCs; the material itself was cDNA or gDNA.

This CDR3 has 15 amino acids. From germline, CDR1 is MGHRA and CDR2 YSYEKL. Trimming left V 4 bases short and J 6 bases short, with 19 bases between. This clone occurred a few times. Original processing notes: Scientists estimated how many nucleated cells there were by amplifying reference gene primers. The assay was immunoSEQ multiplex PCR, and TCRdb's table has in-frame clones only and misses some. The DNA was the basis for D and trimming; V, J and clone size are from that table. This table has 170,000 or so clones, around 84% appearing once. Source material: peripheral blood. The rearrangement joins TRBV4-1 to TRBJ2-7, with D possibly matching TRBD2 (7 bases). This TCR was recovered from a man between 45 and 60 years old with active or convalescent COVID-19. For the CDR3, the DNA is TGCGCCAGCAGCCTCCTCGGCGGGGGCGTATCCGAGCAGTACTTC. Amino acid sequence: CASSLLGGGVSEQYF.